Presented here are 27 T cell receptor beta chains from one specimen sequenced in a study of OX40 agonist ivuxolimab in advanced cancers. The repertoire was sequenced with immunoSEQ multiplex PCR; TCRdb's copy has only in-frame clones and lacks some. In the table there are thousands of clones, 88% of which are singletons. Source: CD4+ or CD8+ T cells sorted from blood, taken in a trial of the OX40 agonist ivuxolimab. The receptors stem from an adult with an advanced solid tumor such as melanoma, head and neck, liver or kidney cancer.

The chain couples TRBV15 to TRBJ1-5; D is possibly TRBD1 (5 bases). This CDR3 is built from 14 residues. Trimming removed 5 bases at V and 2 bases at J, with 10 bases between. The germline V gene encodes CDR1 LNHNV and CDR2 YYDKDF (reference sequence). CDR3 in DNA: TGTGCCACCAGCCGGGGGGTGGGCAATCAGCCCCAGCATTTT. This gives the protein CATSRGVGNQPQHF.

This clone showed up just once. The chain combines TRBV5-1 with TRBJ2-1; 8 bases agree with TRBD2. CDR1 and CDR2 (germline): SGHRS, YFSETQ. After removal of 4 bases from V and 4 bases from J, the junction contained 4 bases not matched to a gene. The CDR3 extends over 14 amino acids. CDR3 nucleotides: TGCGCCAGCAGCCCGGGAGGGGGGTACAATGAGCAGTTCTTC. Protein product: CASSPGGGYNEQFF.

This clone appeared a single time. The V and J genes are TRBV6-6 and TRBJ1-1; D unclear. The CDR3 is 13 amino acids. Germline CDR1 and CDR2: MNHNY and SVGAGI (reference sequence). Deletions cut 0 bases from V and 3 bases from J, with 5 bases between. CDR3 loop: CASSYSHDTEAFF. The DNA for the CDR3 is TGTGCCAGCAGTTACTCCCATGACACTGAAGCTTTCTTT.

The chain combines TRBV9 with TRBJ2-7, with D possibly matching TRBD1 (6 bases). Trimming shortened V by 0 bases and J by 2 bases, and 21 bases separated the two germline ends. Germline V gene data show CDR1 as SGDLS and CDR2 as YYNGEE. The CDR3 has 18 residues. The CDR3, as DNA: TGTGCCAGCAGCGTAGGAGGGGGTGTCGGAGGAGCGCCCTACGAGCAGTACTTC. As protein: CASSVGGGVGGAPYEQYF.

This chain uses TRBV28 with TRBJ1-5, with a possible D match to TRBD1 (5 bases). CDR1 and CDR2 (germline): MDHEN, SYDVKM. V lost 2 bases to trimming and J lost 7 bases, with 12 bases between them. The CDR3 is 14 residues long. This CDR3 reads CASSLPQGSQPQHF. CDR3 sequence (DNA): TGTGCCAGCAGTTTACCCCAGGGATCCCAGCCCCAGCATTTT.

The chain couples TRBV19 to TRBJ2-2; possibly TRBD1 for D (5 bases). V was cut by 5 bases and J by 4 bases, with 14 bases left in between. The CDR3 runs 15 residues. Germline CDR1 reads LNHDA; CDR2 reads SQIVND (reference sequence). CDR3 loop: CASSAPQTVTGELFF. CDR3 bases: TGTGCCAGTAGTGCCCCTCAGACAGTCACCGGGGAGCTGTTTTTT.

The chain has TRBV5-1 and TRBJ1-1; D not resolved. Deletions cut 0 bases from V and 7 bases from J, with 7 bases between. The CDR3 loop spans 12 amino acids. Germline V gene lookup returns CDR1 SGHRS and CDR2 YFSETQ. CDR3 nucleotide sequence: TGCGCCAGCAGCTTGGCAGATAATGAAGCTTTCTTT. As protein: CASSLADNEAFF.

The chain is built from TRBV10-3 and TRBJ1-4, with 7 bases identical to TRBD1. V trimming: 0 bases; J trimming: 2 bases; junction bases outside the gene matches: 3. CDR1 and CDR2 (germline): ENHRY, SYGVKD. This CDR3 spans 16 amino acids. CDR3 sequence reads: CAISESEGGTNEKLFF. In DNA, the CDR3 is TGTGCCATCAGTGAGTCGGAAGGGGGCACTAATGAAAAACTGTTTTTT.

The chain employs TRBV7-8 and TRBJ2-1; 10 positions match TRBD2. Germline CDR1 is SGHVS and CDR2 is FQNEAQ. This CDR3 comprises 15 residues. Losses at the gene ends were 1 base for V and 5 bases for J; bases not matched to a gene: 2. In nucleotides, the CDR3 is TGTGCCAGCAGCTTAGTCCTAGCGGGAGACAATGAGCAGTTCTTC. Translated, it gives CASSLVLAGDNEQFF.

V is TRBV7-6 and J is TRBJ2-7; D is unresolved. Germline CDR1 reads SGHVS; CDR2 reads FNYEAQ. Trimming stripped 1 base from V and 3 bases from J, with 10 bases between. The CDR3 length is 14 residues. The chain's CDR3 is CASSLGGFYYEQYF. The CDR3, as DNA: TGTGCCAGCAGCTTAGGGGGATTTTACTACGAGCAGTACTTC.

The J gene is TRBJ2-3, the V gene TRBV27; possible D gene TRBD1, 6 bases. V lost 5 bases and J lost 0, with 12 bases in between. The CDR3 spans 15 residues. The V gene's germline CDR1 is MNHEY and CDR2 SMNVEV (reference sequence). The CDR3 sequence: CASSDGTSSTDTQYF. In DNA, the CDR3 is TGTGCCAGCAGTGACGGGACAAGTAGCACAGATACGCAGTATTTT.

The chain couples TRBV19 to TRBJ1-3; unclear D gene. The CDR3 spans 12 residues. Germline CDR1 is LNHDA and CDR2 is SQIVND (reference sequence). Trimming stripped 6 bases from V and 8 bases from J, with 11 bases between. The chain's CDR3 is CASRDDADTIYF. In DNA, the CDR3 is TGTGCCAGTAGGGATGATGCGGACACCATATATTTT.

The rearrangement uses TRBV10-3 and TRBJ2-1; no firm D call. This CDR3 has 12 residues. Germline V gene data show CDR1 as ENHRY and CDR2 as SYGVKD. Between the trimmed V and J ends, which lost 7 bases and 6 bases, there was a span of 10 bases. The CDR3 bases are TGTGCCATCAAGGACCTTGGCAATGAGCAGTTCTTC. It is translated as CAIKDLGNEQFF.

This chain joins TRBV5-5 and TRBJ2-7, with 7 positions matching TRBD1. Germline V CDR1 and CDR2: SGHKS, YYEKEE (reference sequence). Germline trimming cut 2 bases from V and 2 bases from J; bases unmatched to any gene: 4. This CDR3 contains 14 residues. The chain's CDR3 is CASSFVGGAYEQYF. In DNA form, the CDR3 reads TGTGCCAGCAGCTTTGTAGGGGGCGCCTACGAGCAGTACTTC.

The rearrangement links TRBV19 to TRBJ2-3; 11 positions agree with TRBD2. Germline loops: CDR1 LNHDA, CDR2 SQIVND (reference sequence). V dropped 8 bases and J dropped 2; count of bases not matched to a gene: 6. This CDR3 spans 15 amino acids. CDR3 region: CASANSGGDTDTQYF. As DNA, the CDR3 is TGTGCCAGTGCCAATAGCGGGGGGGACACAGATACGCAGTATTTT.

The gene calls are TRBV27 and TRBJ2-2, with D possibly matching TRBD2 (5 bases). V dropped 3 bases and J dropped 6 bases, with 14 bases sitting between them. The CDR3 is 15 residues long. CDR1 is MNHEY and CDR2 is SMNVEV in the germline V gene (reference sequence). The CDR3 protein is CASSLIRGSPGELFF. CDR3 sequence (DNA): TGTGCCAGCAGTTTGATCCGTGGGAGTCCCGGGGAGCTGTTTTTT.

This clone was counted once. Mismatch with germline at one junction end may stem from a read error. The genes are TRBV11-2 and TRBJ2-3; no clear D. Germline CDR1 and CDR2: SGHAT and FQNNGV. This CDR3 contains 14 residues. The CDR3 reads CASSLEMSADTQYF. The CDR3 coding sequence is TGTGCCAGCAGCCTAGAAATGTCGGCCGATACGCAGTATTTT.

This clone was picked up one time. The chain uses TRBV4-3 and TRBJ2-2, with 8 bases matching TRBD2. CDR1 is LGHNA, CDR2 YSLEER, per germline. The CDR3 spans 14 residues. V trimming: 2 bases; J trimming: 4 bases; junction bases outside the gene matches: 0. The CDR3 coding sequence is TGCGCCAGCAGCCAACTAGCGGGCACCGGGGAGCTGTTTTTT. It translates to CASSQLAGTGELFF.

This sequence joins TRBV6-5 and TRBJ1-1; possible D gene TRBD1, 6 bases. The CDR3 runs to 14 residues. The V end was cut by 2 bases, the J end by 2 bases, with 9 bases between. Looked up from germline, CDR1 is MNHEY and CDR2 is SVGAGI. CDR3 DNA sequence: TGTGCCAGCAGTTACCTAGGGACAAACACTGAAGCTTTCTTT. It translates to CASSYLGTNTEAFF.

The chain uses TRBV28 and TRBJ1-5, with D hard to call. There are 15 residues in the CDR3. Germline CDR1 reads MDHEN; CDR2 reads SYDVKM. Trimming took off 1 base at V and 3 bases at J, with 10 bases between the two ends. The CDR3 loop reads CASSLLGAINQPQHF. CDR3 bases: TGTGCCAGCAGTTTATTGGGAGCGATCAATCAGCCCCAGCATTTT.

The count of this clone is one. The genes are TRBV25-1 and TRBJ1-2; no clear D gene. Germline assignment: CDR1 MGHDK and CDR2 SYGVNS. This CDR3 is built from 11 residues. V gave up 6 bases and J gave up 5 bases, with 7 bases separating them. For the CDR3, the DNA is TGTGCCAGCAGAGACCTGTATGGCTACACCTTC. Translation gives CASRDLYGYTF.

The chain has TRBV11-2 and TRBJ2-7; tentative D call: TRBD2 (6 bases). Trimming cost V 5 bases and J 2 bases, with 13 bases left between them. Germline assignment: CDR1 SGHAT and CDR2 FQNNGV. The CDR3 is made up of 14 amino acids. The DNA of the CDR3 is TGTGCCAGCAGCGCGGGGCCTAGCCCCTACGAGCAGTACTTC. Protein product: CASSAGPSPYEQYF.

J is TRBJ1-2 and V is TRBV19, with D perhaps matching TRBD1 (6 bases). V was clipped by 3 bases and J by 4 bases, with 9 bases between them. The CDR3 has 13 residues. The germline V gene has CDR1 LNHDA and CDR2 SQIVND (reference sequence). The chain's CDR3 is CASSMDSFYGYTF. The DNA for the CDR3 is TGTGCCAGTAGTATGGACAGCTTCTATGGCTACACCTTC.

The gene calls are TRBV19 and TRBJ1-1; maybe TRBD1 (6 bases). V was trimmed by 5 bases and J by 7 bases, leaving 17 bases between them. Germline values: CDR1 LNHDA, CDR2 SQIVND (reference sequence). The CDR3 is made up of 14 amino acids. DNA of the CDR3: TGTGCCAGTAGTGTCACAGGGAGTCTTTTTGAAGCTTTCTTT. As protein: CASSVTGSLFEAFF.

In DNA form, the CDR3 reads TGTGCCTGGAGTGAGGACAGTGCTCGCCCCCCGTACTTC. This gives the protein CAWSEDSARPPYF. The chain employs TRBV30 and TRBJ2-7, with TRBD1 as a possible D gene (6 bases). The CDR3 is made up of 13 amino acids. The germline V gene encodes CDR1 GTSNPN and CDR2 SVGIG (reference sequence). V was clipped by 1 base and J by 12 bases, with 19 bases between them.

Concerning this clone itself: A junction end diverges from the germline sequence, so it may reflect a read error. CDR3 amino acids: CATSYGAPPYEQYF. In DNA, the CDR3 is TGTGCCACCAGTTACGGCGCGCCCCCCTACGAGCAGTACTTC. The genes are TRBV6-5 and TRBJ2-7; no firm D call. This CDR3 has 14 amino acids. Germline V gene lookup returns CDR1 MNHEY and CDR2 SVGAGI.

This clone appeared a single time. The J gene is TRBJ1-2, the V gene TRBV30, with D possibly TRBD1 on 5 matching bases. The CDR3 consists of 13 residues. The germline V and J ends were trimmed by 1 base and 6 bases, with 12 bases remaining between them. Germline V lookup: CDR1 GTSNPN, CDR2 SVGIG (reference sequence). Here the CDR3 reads CAWSGGRGDGYTF. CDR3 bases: TGTGCCTGGAGTGGTGGTAGGGGAGATGGCTACACCTTC.